Shown below are 16 T cell receptor beta chains from a single sample sequenced in a study of T-cell reconstitution after alpha-beta-depleted transplantation in children. A library of TCRbeta sequences, prepared with unique molecular identifiers, was generated. TCRdb re-analysed the PCR reads in MiXCR, keeping a single row per CDR3 protein. Altogether approximately 350,000 distinct CDR3 sequences are present, about an eighth being singletons, with the ten largest covering over 3.5%. The material was PBMCs, obtained from the stem cell graft. The receptors here all came from a human donor who donated a stem cell graft to a child with Fanconi anemia.

This clonotype appeared a few times. This chain links TRBV20-1 with TRBJ2-5, with 11 bases identical to TRBD2. V lost 2 bases to trimming and J lost 5 bases; unmatched junction nucleotides: 10. CDR1 and CDR2 (germline): DFQATT, SNEGSKA (reference sequence). There are 16 residues in the CDR3. The CDR3 region is CSARKTSGDPGETQYF. In DNA form, the CDR3 reads TGCAGTGCTAGAAAGACTAGCGGGGACCCGGGGGAGACCCAGTACTTC.

J is TRBJ1-1 and V is TRBV12-3 or TRBV12-4; TRBD1 matches 7 bases. The CDR3 spans 14 residues. V trimming: 3 bases; J trimming: 4 bases; junction bases outside the gene matches: 5. In DNA, the CDR3 is TGTGCCAGCAGTTTCTCTTACAGGGGCACTGAAGCTTTCTTT. Translated, it gives CASSFSYRGTEAFF.

The V and J genes are TRBV12-3 or TRBV12-4 and TRBJ1-5; TRBD1 agrees at 8 bases. The CDR3 runs to 15 residues. Trimming cost V 6 bases and J 7 bases; bases outside gene matches: 11. CDR3 DNA: TGTGCCAGCAGGAGAACAGGGGGATTAAAACAGCCCCAGCATTTT. Encoded protein: CASRRTGGLKQPQHF.

This clonotype occurred a few times. The rearrangement links TRBV20-1 to TRBJ1-2, with 9 bases fitting TRBD1. Germline trimming cut 0 bases from V and 8 bases from J; bases unmatched to any gene: 19. The CDR3 runs 18 residues. The germline V gene has CDR1 DFQATT and CDR2 SNEGSKA (reference sequence). CDR3 coding DNA: TGCAGTGCTAGAGATGGTCGGTTACCATCCGGGACAGGGACCGGCTACACCTTC. This sequence encodes CSARDGRLPSGTGTGYTF.

The rearrangement links TRBV5-1 to TRBJ2-5; 11 positions match TRBD2. V dropped 4 bases and J dropped 2; count of bases not matched to a gene: 4. The V gene's germline CDR1 is SGHRS and CDR2 YFSETQ. CDR3 length: 15 residues. CDR3 residues: CASSALAGGQETQYF. CDR3 coding DNA: TGCGCCAGCAGCGCGCTAGCGGGGGGACAAGAGACCCAGTACTTC.

Only a few counts were recorded for this clonotype. J is TRBJ1-2 and V is TRBV5-4; a weak D match, TRBD1 (6 bases). Germline CDR1 and CDR2: SGHNT and YYREEE (reference sequence). CDR3 length: 14 amino acids. Trimming took off 0 bases at V and 7 bases at J, with 13 bases between the two ends. The CDR3 sequence: CASSLEQGTGGYTF. The CDR3 coding sequence is TGTGCCAGCAGCTTGGAACAGGGCACTGGTGGCTACACCTTC.

In its sample, this clonotype was seen many times. This chain links TRBV7-2 with TRBJ1-4, with D hard to call. Germline CDR1 SGHTA, CDR2 FQGNSA. Trimming removed 5 bases at V and 8 bases at J, with 18 bases between. The CDR3 runs 15 residues. This chain's CDR3 is CASSTSFWAGEKLFF. DNA of the CDR3: TGTGCCAGCAGCACCTCGTTCTGGGCGGGGGAAAAACTGTTTTTT.

Only a few counts were recorded for this clonotype. The rearrangement uses TRBV29-1 and TRBJ2-2; D possibly corresponds to TRBD1 (5 bases). The CDR3 is made up of 14 amino acids. Trimming removed 3 bases from V and 7 bases from J, with 15 bases in between. CDR1 SQVTM and CDR2 ANQGSEA come from the germline V gene. The CDR3 loop reads CSVEYGAVGGELFF. The CDR3 region has the DNA TGCAGCGTTGAGTATGGGGCCGTCGGCGGGGAGCTGTTTTTT.

The genes are TRBV12-3 or TRBV12-4 and TRBJ2-3; TRBD1 matches at 9 bases. The CDR3 has 14 residues. J was trimmed by 6 bases and V by 4 bases; bases with no gene match: 5. The CDR3 coding sequence is TGTGCCAGCAGTTCCCGGGACAGGGTGGATACGCAGTATTTT. Translation: CASSSRDRVDTQYF.

This sequence joins TRBV2 and TRBJ2-5, with 7 nucleotides matching TRBD2. Trimming removed 4 bases from V and 4 bases from J; junction bases left unmatched: 9. Germline CDR1 and CDR2: SNHLY and FYNNEI. The CDR3 runs 15 residues. The CDR3 loop is CASSASSGTGETQYF. The CDR3 nucleotides are TGTGCCAGCAGTGCCTCTAGCGGTACGGGAGAGACCCAGTACTTC.

This clonotype was counted a few times. The rearrangement uses TRBV6-5 and TRBJ1-6, with D perhaps TRBD1 (5 bases). Trimming took 2 bases from V and 10 from J, leaving 12 bases between them. CDR3 size: 14 residues. Per germline, CDR1 MNHEY and CDR2 SVGAGI. Written as DNA, the CDR3 is TGTGCCAGCAGTTACAGGGGTTGGGAGTCACCCCTCCACTTT. Protein product: CASSYRGWESPLHF.

The sample holds a few counts of this clonotype. The chain employs TRBV11-2 and TRBJ2-7; D gene uncertain. The V and J ends lost 1 base and 3 bases respectively, with 7 bases between them. The CDR3 loop spans 13 amino acids. The germline CDR1 and CDR2 sequences are SGHAT and FQNNGV. The DNA for the CDR3 is TGTGCCAGCAGCTTAGGGAGAGTCTACGAGCAGTACGTC. It specifies CASSLGRVYEQYV.

The chain employs TRBV20-1 and TRBJ2-1, with 11 nucleotides matching TRBD1. The V segment lost 6 bases and the J segment 8 bases; nucleotides outside the gene matches: 9. The CDR3 extends over 14 amino acids. The germline V gene has CDR1 DFQATT and CDR2 SNEGSKA (reference sequence). Here the CDR3 DNA reads TGCAGTGCCGAACGGACAGGGGGCGGTTATGAGCAGTTCTTC. This translates into CSAERTGGGYEQFF.

This clonotype has ten or more counts. This chain uses TRBV2 with TRBJ2-5; no definite D call. CDR3 length: 13 residues. Trimming removed 6 bases from V and 5 bases from J, with 13 bases in between. The V gene's germline CDR1 is SNHLY and CDR2 FYNNEI. The chain's CDR3 is CASSVGLQETQYF. The CDR3 region has the DNA TGTGCCAGCAGCGTTGGGTTGCAGGAGACCCAGTACTTC.

This clonotype was recorded many times. V usage is TRBV13 and J usage is TRBJ2-1; D is ambiguous. The V and J ends lost 1 base and 6 bases respectively, with 10 bases between them. Germline V CDR1 and CDR2: PRHDT, FYEKMQ (reference sequence). The CDR3 spans 14 residues. CDR3 bases: TGTGCCAGCAGCTTAGTCGCAGCGCTCAATGAGCAGTTCTTC. Translation gives CASSLVAALNEQFF.

This clonotype has ten or more counts. CDR3 coding DNA: TGTGCCAGCAGTGAAGTCGCCGGGACCCAGTACTTC. Translated, it gives CASSEVAGTQYF. The genes are TRBV2 and TRBJ2-5; no firm D call. The CDR3 is 12 amino acids. Germline V lookup: CDR1 SNHLY, CDR2 FYNNEI. The V end lost 1 base, the J end lost 7 bases, and 7 bases lay between the germline ends.